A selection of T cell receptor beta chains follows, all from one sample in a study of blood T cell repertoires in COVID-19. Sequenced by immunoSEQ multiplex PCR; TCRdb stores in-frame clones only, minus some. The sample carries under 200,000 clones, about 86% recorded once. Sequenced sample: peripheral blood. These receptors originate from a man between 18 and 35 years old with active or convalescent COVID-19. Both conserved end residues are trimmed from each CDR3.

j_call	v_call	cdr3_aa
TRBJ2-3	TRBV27	ASSLARGTTDTQY
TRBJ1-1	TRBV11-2	ASSFTKLANTEAF
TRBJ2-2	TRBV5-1	ASSPSTGVTGELF
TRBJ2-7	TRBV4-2	ASSQGPDTYEQY
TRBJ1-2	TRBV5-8	ASSFYETNYGYT
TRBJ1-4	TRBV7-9	ASSLSVRGLGEKLF
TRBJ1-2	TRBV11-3	ASSLGYGGAYGYT
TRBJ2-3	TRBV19	ASSWGQGWGEPGTQY
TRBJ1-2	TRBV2	ASSALMGRRVGYT
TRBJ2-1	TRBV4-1	ASGDRGRFNEQF
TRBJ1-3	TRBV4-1	ASSRLSRSGNTIY
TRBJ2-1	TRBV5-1	ASSFRGGAHNEQF
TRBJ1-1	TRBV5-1	ASRGSMSGTEAF
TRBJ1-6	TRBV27	ASSLRGNENSPLH
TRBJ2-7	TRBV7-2	ASSFSLAGFYEQY
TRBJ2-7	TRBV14	ASSQLAGGPGSYEQY
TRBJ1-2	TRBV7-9	ASSPAVEGGYGYT
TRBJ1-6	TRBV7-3	ASSATQGWDSPLH
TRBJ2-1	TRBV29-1	SVDDTSGSPDEQF
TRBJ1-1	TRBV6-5	ASSYSRGRAEAF
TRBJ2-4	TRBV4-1	ASSQEGQGPENIQY
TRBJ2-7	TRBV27	ASSPPQRWSVDEQY
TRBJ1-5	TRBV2	ASERQYQGNQPQH
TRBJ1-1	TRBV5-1	ASSSGQMNTEAF
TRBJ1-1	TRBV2	ASSETGLQAF
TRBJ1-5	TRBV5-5	ASSEGQGSQPQH
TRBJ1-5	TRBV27	ASSPDSVDQPQH
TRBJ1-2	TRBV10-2	ASSDQGSYYGYT
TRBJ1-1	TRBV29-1	SVGQGNTEAF
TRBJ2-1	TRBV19	ASRTGFNEQF
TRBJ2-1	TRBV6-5	ASGGLGNEQF
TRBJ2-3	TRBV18	ASSRGLAGVEDTQY
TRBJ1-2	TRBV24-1	ATSDPGQDYT
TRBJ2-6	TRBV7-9	ASSLALSGANVLT
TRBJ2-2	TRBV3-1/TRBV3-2	ASSPGLARNTGELF
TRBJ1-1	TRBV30	AWGLRSEAF
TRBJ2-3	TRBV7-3	ASSFTSGWTDTQY
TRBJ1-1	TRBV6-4	ASRRTGHLNTEAF
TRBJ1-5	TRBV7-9	ASSLGGTNQPQH
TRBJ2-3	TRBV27	ASSFPGTSGRRTDTQY
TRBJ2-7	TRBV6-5	ASKGDSYEQY
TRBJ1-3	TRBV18	ASSLALVSGNTIY
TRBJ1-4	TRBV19	ASSKRQDATNEKLF
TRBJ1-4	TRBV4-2	ASSPYAGQAAGTNEKLF
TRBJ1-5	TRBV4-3	ASSQYRSNQPQH
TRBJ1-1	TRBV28	ASSLVQASEAF
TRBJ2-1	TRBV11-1	ASSPPTSGRSEQF
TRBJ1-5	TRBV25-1	ASSAGTGRQH
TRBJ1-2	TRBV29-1	SVDGGRGGYT
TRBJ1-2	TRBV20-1	SASLEGIYGYT
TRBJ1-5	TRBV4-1	ASSLMALRRPQH
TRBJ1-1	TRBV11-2	ASGGDRLNTEAF
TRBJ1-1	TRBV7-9	ASSLGPVPTEAF
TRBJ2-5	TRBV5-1	ASSWRGTRQETQY
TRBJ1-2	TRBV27	ASSETGNYGYT